This is a list of T cell receptor beta chains from one sample in a study of cytomegalovirus exposure and HLA in healthy donors. The table came from immunoSEQ multiplex PCR; TCRdb's copy has only in-frame clones and leaves some out. The sample includes roughly 150,000 clones, over 80% of them seen just once. The source material was PBMCs. All receptors come from a boy under 10 years old in good health and CMV-seronegative. The CDR3 runs from the conserved cysteine through the conserved F or W. A D gene is named only where the DNA matches it firmly. Expanded clones are given a class, and other clones once, few, many or no size at all.

>TRBJ1-1|TRBD1|TRBV15|-
CATGRGQGKDTEAFF
TGTGCCACCGGGCGGGGACAGGGTAAGGACACTGAAGCTTTCTTT
>TRBJ1-3|-|TRBV9|-
CASGPVSGNTIYF
TGTGCCAGCGGCCCAGTCTCTGGAAACACCATATATTTT
>TRBJ1-2|-|TRBV2|-
CASSVAGAIYGYTF
TGTGCCAGCAGTGTAGCAGGGGCGATCTATGGCTACACCTTC
>TRBJ1-4|TRBD1|TRBV30|few
CAWTSPGQGSEKLFF
TGTGCCTGGACCTCACCGGGACAGGGATCTGAAAAACTGTTTTTT
>TRBJ1-2|-|TRBV6-1|-
CASSEAQGSLERALRRTF
TGTGCCAGCAGTGAAGCGCAAGGCTCTTTGGAGCGTGCTCTGCGGCGCACCTTC
>TRBJ1-1|TRBD1|TRBV7-2|-
CASSWSQGTEAFF
TGTGCCAGCAGCTGGTCACAGGGGACTGAAGCTTTCTTT
>TRBJ2-3|-|TRBV6-5|-
CASSYWRGQGTDTQYF
TGTGCCAGCAGTTACTGGCGGGGGCAGGGCACAGATACGCAGTATTTT
>TRBJ2-7|-|TRBV7-8|-
CASSLGVSAYEQYF
TGTGCCAGCAGCCTTGGAGTCAGTGCCTACGAGCAGTACTTC
>TRBJ2-1|TRBD2|TRBV4-3|-
CASSQVAIVLAGDNEQFF
TGCGCCAGCAGCCAAGTTGCTATCGTACTAGCGGGGGACAATGAGCAGTTCTTC
>TRBJ1-2|-|TRBV7-9|-
CASSFVGGQNYGYTF
TGTGCCAGCAGCTTCGTTGGAGGACAGAACTATGGCTACACCTTC
>TRBJ2-1|TRBD2|TRBV5-1|-
CASSQLAGGYEQFF
TGCGCCAGCAGCCAGCTAGCGGGGGGCTATGAGCAGTTCTTC